The clone carrying this T cell receptor (beta chain) was seen just once. Antigen: not known. This specimen belongs to a study of shared clonotypes between healthy human individuals. Clones were read by immunoSEQ multiplex PCR, and TCRdb kept only the in-frame ones, dropping some. The sample includes over 850,000 clones, more than 75% of them seen just once. Germline CDR1 is SGHTA and CDR2 is FQGTGA. V lost 3 bases and J lost 6, with 12 bases in between. CDR3 length: 13 amino acids. General observations from the study: Compared with clonotypes that all four donors shared, non-shared clonotypes had lower generation probabilities. Around 5% was the fraction of naive CD4 clonotypes found shared across a few donors.

The chain is built from TRBV7-3 and TRBJ2-7; D is possibly TRBD2 (6 bases). The TCR comes from a man younger than 35 in good health. Some clones in this sample may be carry-over from other donors' samples. The sequenced sample consisted of memory CD4+ T cells from PBMCs. Subset denoted: CD45RA-negative fraction. CDR3 DNA sequence: TGTGCCAGCAGCTTGACCGGGAGCTCCGAGCAGTACTTC. Protein sequence: CASSLTGSSEQYF. Full variable domain (rest looked up from reference TRBV7-3 and TRBJ2-7): GAGVSQTPSNKVTEKGKYVELRCDPISGHTALYWYRQSLGQGPEFLIYFQGTGAADDSGLPNDRFFAVRPEGSVSTLKIQRTERGDSAVYLCASSLTGSSEQYFGPGTRLTVT.